These 17 T cell receptor beta chains were sequenced from one sample in a study of shared clonotypes between healthy human individuals. Produced via immunoSEQ multiplex PCR; TCRdb's table is partial and in-frame only. This table holds fewer than 2.5 million clones, more than 85% found once. Sequencing used naive CD4+ T cells from PBMCs. Documented subset: CD45RA+ positively selected. Every receptor here comes from a man aged 18 to 29 in good health. Some clones in this sample may be carry-over from other donors' samples.

This clone was seen a few times. Other DNA sequences within the sample encode an identical CDR3. V is TRBV7-9 and J is TRBJ1-1, with D unresolved. CDR3 length: 12 residues. The V gene's germline CDR1 is SEHNR and CDR2 FQNEAQ (reference sequence). The germline V and J ends were trimmed by 3 bases and 2 bases, with 4 bases remaining between them. The CDR3: CASSFDNTEAFF. Written as DNA, the CDR3 is TGTGCCAGCAGCTTCGATAACACTGAAGCTTTCTTT.

The CDR3 DNA sequence: TGTGCCAGCAGAGGGGGTGGAGGTGGCTACACCTTC. Protein sequence: CASRGGGGGYTF. The genes are TRBV28 and TRBJ1-2; weak D call: TRBD1 (6 bases). This CDR3 spans 12 amino acids. Trimming took 6 bases from V and 7 from J, leaving 12 bases between them. Germline V gives CDR1 MDHEN, CDR2 SYDVKM.

The rearrangement uses TRBV19 and TRBJ2-7; 13 positions agree with TRBD2. The CDR3 is 16 amino acids. Germline values: CDR1 LNHDA, CDR2 SQIVND (reference sequence). V trimming: 4 bases; J trimming: 7 bases; junction bases outside the gene matches: 10. CDR3: CASSSRTSGRSREQYF. DNA for the CDR3: TGTGCCAGTAGTAGCCGGACTAGCGGGAGATCTCGAGAGCAGTACTTC.

The V call is TRBV7-2, the J call TRBJ1-3; D might be TRBD1 (6 bases). The V gene lost 5 bases and the J gene lost 0 bases, with 14 bases spanning the gap. Germline CDR1 reads SGHTA; CDR2 reads FQGNSA. This CDR3 contains 16 residues. CDR3 bases: TGTGCCAGCAGCCGTACGGGACACTACTCTGGAAACACCATATATTTT. Translation: CASSRTGHYSGNTIYF.

The table lists this clone with a count of one. The V gene is TRBV10-3, the J gene TRBJ2-1, with 9 bases matching TRBD2. There are 15 residues in the CDR3. V shed 9 bases, J shed 4 bases, and the junction held 10 bases outside the gene matches. CDR1 and CDR2 (germline): ENHRY, SYGVKD. This CDR3 reads CAITERGAMYNEQFF. CDR3 bases: TGTGCCATAACAGAGCGGGGGGCAATGTACAATGAGCAGTTCTTC.

CDR3 region: CASSPRMNTGSSGANVLTF. The CDR3 DNA follows: TGTGCCAGCTCACCTCGCATGAATACAGGCTCCTCTGGGGCCAACGTCCTGACTTTC. This sequence joins TRBV18 and TRBJ2-6, with D maybe TRBD1 (5 bases). Germline-derived CDR1 and CDR2 are KGHSH and LQKENI. Deletions cut 3 bases from V and 0 bases from J, with 18 bases between. The CDR3 loop spans 19 amino acids.

This clone was counted a single time. The gene calls are TRBV11-2 and TRBJ2-5, with unresolved D. CDR1 and CDR2 from the germline V gene are SGHAT and FQNNGV. The CDR3 is made up of 15 amino acids. Trimming removed 1 base from V and 4 bases from J, with 13 bases in between. CDR3 in amino acids: CASSLALPRLETQYF. The CDR3 coding sequence is TGTGCCAGCAGCTTAGCTTTGCCGCGCCTAGAGACCCAGTACTTC.

The genes are TRBV27 and TRBJ1-6, with D unclear. In germline, CDR1 is MNHEY, CDR2 SMNVEV (reference sequence). Trimming took 4 bases from V and 9 from J, leaving 13 bases between them. The CDR3 is made up of 14 amino acids. CDR3 nucleotide sequence: TGTGCCAGCAGTTACGAACCCGGCGGTTCACCCCTCCACTTT. Translated, it gives CASSYEPGGSPLHF.

J is TRBJ1-2 and V is TRBV5-1; TRBD1 aligns across 8 bases. Germline V gives CDR1 SGHRS, CDR2 YFSETQ. This CDR3 has 18 residues. V lost 0 bases and J lost 4; bases outside the gene matches: 14. The CDR3 region has the DNA TGCGCCAGCAGCTTGGCAGGGGGCCGCGAGGCATCGGGCTATGGCTACACCTTC. Its translation: CASSLAGGREASGYGYTF. Full variable domain (remainder filled in from reference TRBV5-1 and TRBJ1-2): KAGVTQTPRYLIKTRGQQVTLSCSPISGHRSVSWYQQTPGQGLQFLFEYFSETQRNKGNFPGRFSGRQFSNSRSEMNVSTLELGDSALYLCASSLAGGREASGYGYTFGSGTRLTVV.

This clone is a singleton in its sample. This chain uses TRBV19 with TRBJ2-3; maybe TRBD2 (5 bases). The V gene's germline CDR1 is LNHDA and CDR2 SQIVND (reference sequence). The CDR3 has 15 residues. Trimming pared 1 base from V and 7 bases from J, leaving 15 bases between. The CDR3 loop reads CASSIGGSAVNTQYF. In DNA, the CDR3 is TGTGCCAGTAGTATAGGAGGATCAGCGGTTAATACGCAGTATTTT.

The chain employs TRBV7-9 and TRBJ2-7, with 9 bases aligning to TRBD1. CDR3 size: 16 residues. The germline V gene encodes CDR1 SEHNR and CDR2 FQNEAQ (reference sequence). The V gene end was trimmed by 4 bases and the J gene end by 4 bases; junction bases not matched to a gene: 11. DNA for the CDR3: TGTGCCAGCAGCTCGATACAGGGGGCACTCCTTTACGAGCAGTACTTC. It encodes CASSSIQGALLYEQYF.

This clone was picked up one time. The chain employs TRBV9 and TRBJ1-3, with TRBD1 matching over 8 bases. The trim removed 6 bases at V and 8 bases at J, leaving 13 bases unmatched. The CDR3 is made up of 15 amino acids. Germline lookup yields CDR1 SGDLS and CDR2 YYNGEE. The DNA for the CDR3 is TGTGCCAGCACTCGAGGCAGGACAGGGAGGGACACCATATATTTT. Translating gives CASTRGRTGRDTIYF.

The V call is TRBV7-8, the J call TRBJ1-1, with 10 bases aligning to TRBD1. The CDR3 sequence is 15 residues long. The germline V gene has CDR1 SGHVS and CDR2 FQNEAQ. V trimming: 0 bases; J trimming: 10 bases; junction bases outside the gene matches: 8. CDR3 sequence reads: CASSLAVGQGLGAFF. CDR3 nucleotide sequence: TGTGCCAGCAGCTTAGCGGTGGGACAGGGGTTGGGAGCTTTCTTT.

V and J are TRBV30 and TRBJ2-7; 11 bases are shared with TRBD1. The length of the CDR3 is 13 residues. The germline gives CDR1 GTSNPN, CDR2 SVGIG (reference sequence). CDR3 loop: CARAGTGGYEQYF. DNA for the CDR3: TGTGCAAGAGCCGGGACAGGGGGCTACGAGCAGTACTTC.

The genes are TRBV5-5 and TRBJ2-5, with a tentative D call TRBD1 (5 bases). The germline CDR1 and CDR2 sequences are SGHKS and YYEKEE (reference sequence). V lost 0 bases and J lost 5, with 11 bases in between. The CDR3 length is 14 residues. The CDR3: CASSLVQAKETQYF. The CDR3 nucleotides are TGTGCCAGCAGCTTGGTACAGGCCAAGGAGACCCAGTACTTC. Full variable domain (remainder filled in from reference TRBV5-5 and TRBJ2-5): DAGVTQSPTHLIKTRGQQVTLRCSPISGHKSVSWYQQVLGQGPQFIFQYYEKEERGRGNFPDRFSARQFPNYSSELNVNALLLGDSALYLCASSLVQAKETQYFGPGTRLLVL.

The V gene is TRBV5-1, the J gene TRBJ2-7; no reliable D call. V dropped 0 bases and J dropped 3 bases, with 7 bases sitting between them. Germline values: CDR1 SGHRS, CDR2 YFSETQ. There are 13 residues in the CDR3. This CDR3 is CASSLVTDYEQYF. CDR3 bases: TGCGCCAGCAGCTTGGTTACGGACTACGAGCAGTACTTC.

In nucleotides, the CDR3 is TGCGCCAGCAGCCGAGGCCCCTTAGGGATCTACGAGCAGTACTTC. Translation gives CASSRGPLGIYEQYF. The V call is TRBV4-3, the J call TRBJ2-7, with no clear D. The germline V gene encodes CDR1 LGHNA and CDR2 YSLEER. The CDR3 extends over 15 amino acids. The V end was cut by 4 bases, the J end by 3 bases, with 16 bases between.